These 2 T cell receptor beta chains were all obtained from the same sample, sequenced in a study of T cell changes during pregnancy in multiple sclerosis (dated 2019 in TCRdb). The method behind the library was the immunoSEQ multiplex PCR assay. TCRdb limited this immuneACCESS table to in-frame rearrangements with V and J called. A share of clones is missing; checked studies link under half to unresolved V genes, and the rest is unexplained. For this sample there are 30,000 to 40,000 clones; about 90% appear just once. The ten most abundant clones make up 3.5% to 4% of the sample. The sequenced sample was CD8+ T cells from peripheral blood mononuclear cells, obtained in the third trimester of pregnancy. These receptors all come from a female donor with multiple sclerosis, enrolled in a pregnancy study.

The chain carries TRBV9 and TRBJ1-2; TRBD1 might be the D (5 bases). Germline values: CDR1 SGDLS, CDR2 YYNGEE. Trimming cost V 3 bases and J 6 bases, with 21 bases left between them. The CDR3 covers 16 residues. The CDR3 here is CASSDKPGDTPDGYTF. Written as DNA, the CDR3 is TGTGCCAGCAGCGATAAACCGGGGGATACCCCGGATGGCTACACCTTC.

This clone was seen once. V and J are TRBV5-4 and TRBJ1-1; 10 bases are shared with TRBD1. This CDR3 comprises 14 residues. Trimming took 1 base from V and 11 from J; bases not matched to a gene: 8. Germline V CDR1 and CDR2: SGHNT, YYREEE (reference sequence). CDR3 DNA: TGTGCCAGCAGCTTGCCGGACAGGGGGACTTATGCTTTCTTT. Protein sequence: CASSLPDRGTYAFF.